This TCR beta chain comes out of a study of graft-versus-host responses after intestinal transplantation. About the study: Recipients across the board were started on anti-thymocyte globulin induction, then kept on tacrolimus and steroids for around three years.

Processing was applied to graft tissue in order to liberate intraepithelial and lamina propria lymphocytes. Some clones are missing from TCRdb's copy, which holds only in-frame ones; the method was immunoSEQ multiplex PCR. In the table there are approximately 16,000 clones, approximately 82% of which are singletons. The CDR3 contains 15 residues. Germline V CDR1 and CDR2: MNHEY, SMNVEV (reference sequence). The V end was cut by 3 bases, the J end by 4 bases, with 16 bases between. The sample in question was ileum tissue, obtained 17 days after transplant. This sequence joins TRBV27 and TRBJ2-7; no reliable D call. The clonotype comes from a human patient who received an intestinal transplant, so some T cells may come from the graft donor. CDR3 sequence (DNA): TGTGCCAGCAGTTTTGTCGGAATCACGAGGTACGAGCAGTACTTC. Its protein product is CASSFVGITRYEQYF.